One sample yielded the 18 T cell receptor beta chains listed below, sequenced in a study of T-cell memory formation after mild COVID-19 (dated by TCRdb to about 2021). Library generation was performed with 5' RACE. The reads were generated on an Illumina NovaSeq 6000. TCRdb reworked the public reads: Q25 trimming with fastp, MiXCR clone assembly, productive beta chains retained. Each record represents a unique CDR3 protein, reported with the most common genes and DNA among its rows. The sample contains about 430,000 distinct CDR3 sequences, roughly 18% of them found a single time. 20% to 25% of the sample rests with the top ten. Sequencing was done on a sample of PBMCs or a T cell subset sorted from them (not recorded which). Receptor source: a young man who had mild COVID-19 (a few samples of this study predate the infection). The sample titles of this study are shuffled in the database, so cell type and time point are left out; the donor was told from shared clones.

The rearrangement joins TRBV4-3 to TRBJ1-1; D is possibly TRBD1 (5 bases). V was pared by 0 bases and J by 7 bases, with 15 bases between. This CDR3 comprises 15 residues. CDR1 is LGHNA and CDR2 is YSLEER in the germline V gene. CDR3 in DNA: TGCGCCAGCAGCCAAGATTTGACAGTAATATTTGAAGCTTTCTTT. Its protein is CASSQDLTVIFEAFF.

The CDR3 coding sequence is TGTGCCAGCAGCCCACTGGGAGTTTCCTACAATGAGCAGTTCTTC. This codes for CASSPLGVSYNEQFF. The V gene is TRBV7-3, the J gene TRBJ2-1; weak D call: TRBD2 (5 bases). CDR1 and CDR2 (germline): SGHTA, FQGTGA. The germline V and J ends were trimmed by 5 bases and 1 base, with 12 bases remaining between them. The CDR3 loop spans 15 amino acids.

This clonotype appeared a few times. The chain combines TRBV7-8 with TRBJ2-5; 8 bases align to TRBD2. Looked up from germline, CDR1 is SGHVS and CDR2 is FQNEAQ. The CDR3 sequence is 13 residues long. J gave up 7 bases and V 4 bases, and 5 bases lay outside the gene matches. The CDR3 region is CASSSAGGATQYF. CDR3 in DNA: TGTGCCAGCAGCTCGGCGGGGGGCGCGACCCAGTACTTC.

V usage is TRBV3-1 and J usage is TRBJ2-3; D is perhaps TRBD1 or TRBD2 (5 bases each). The germline V gene encodes CDR1 LGHDT and CDR2 YNNKEL (reference sequence). The ends were cut back, 1 base at V and 8 bases at J, with 10 bases in the middle. The CDR3 totals 13 residues. The CDR3 region is CASSQAGPGTQYF. CDR3 bases: TGTGCCAGCAGCCAAGCGGGGCCGGGTACGCAGTATTTT.

The gene calls are TRBV10-2 and TRBJ2-1, with 9 bases fitting TRBD2. Germline CDR1 WSHSY, CDR2 SAAADI. The CDR3 runs to 15 residues. V was pared by 3 bases and J by 9 bases, with 9 bases of the junction left unmatched. CDR3 residues: CASSELRGGATEQFF. CDR3 bases: TGCGCCAGCAGTGAACTTCGCGGGGGGGCCACTGAGCAGTTCTTC.

The table lists this clonotype with a few counts. DNA of the CDR3: TGTGCCAGCAGCCAGGAAATCCGGGGCAGGCTTTACGAGCAGTACGTC. The encoded protein is CASSQEIRGRLYEQYV. V gene TRBV6-6 combines with J gene TRBJ2-7; D may be TRBD1 or TRBD2 (5 bases each). The CDR3 extends over 16 amino acids. CDR1 MNHNY and CDR2 SVGAGI come from the germline V gene (reference sequence). The V and J ends lost 6 bases and 4 bases respectively, with 22 bases between them.

On this clonotype: One end of the junction does not line up with germline, which may come from a read error. The chain combines TRBV29-1 with TRBJ2-1; D is undetermined. Germline loops: CDR1 SQVTM, CDR2 ANQGSEA. The CDR3 is made up of 11 amino acids. The CDR3 DNA is TGCAGTGTAGACCATTACAGTGAGCAGTTCTTC. Translated: CSVDHYSEQFF.

The chain recombines TRBV7-3 with TRBJ2-5, with TRBD2 matching over 11 bases. V lost 5 bases to trimming and J lost 1 base; unmatched junction nucleotides: 15. Germline V gene sequence: CDR1 SGHTA, CDR2 FQGTGA. The CDR3 runs 19 residues. CDR3 sequence: CASSRPSERLAGSQETQYF. For the CDR3, the DNA is TGTGCCAGCAGCCGACCTTCCGAGAGACTAGCGGGAAGCCAAGAGACCCAGTACTTC.

This clonotype was counted between two and nine times. The V and J genes are TRBV7-9 and TRBJ1-1; weak D call: TRBD1 (5 bases). CDR3 length: 15 residues. Germline lookup yields CDR1 SEHNR and CDR2 FQNEAQ (reference sequence). The V gene lost 1 base and the J gene lost 10 bases, with 19 bases spanning the gap. CDR3 amino acids: CASSLGGREGSGAFF. CDR3 DNA: TGTGCCAGCAGCTTAGGTGGCAGGGAAGGGAGCGGAGCTTTCTTT.

This clonotype was counted many times. The chain employs TRBV2 and TRBJ2-7; 7 bases match TRBD2. The CDR3 is 12 amino acids. Germline trimming cut 9 bases from V and 6 bases from J; bases unmatched to any gene: 8. The germline gives CDR1 SNHLY, CDR2 FYNNEI. The CDR3: CASGLEVSEQYF. CDR3 in DNA: TGTGCCAGTGGACTAGAGGTCTCCGAGCAGTACTTC. The full variable domain, its missing parts supplied by reference TRBV2 and TRBJ2-7, is EPEVTQTPSHQVTQMGQEVILRCVPISNHLYFYWYRQILGQKVEFLVSFYNNEISEKSEIFDDQFSVERPDGSNFTLKIRSTKLEDSAMYFCASGLEVSEQYFGPGTRLTVT.

This chain joins TRBV6-2 or TRBV6-3 and TRBJ2-5, with TRBD1 identical over 8 bases. This CDR3 is 17 amino acids long. CDR1 is MNHEY, CDR2 SVGEGT, per germline. V was clipped by 2 bases and J by 5 bases; unmatched bases: 13. The CDR3 DNA reads TGTGCCAGCAGTTACCTTCCCAGGACAGGGCCTATGGAGACCCAGTACTTC. Encoded protein: CASSYLPRTGPMETQYF.

This chain links TRBV20-1 with TRBJ2-1, with TRBD1 identical over 7 bases. From germline, CDR1 is DFQATT and CDR2 SNEGSKA (reference sequence). The CDR3 runs to 16 residues. V shed 4 bases, J shed 0 bases, and the junction held 9 bases outside the gene matches. The CDR3 is CSATGGHLISYNEQFF. The CDR3 bases are TGCAGTGCTACAGGGGGACACCTGATCTCCTACAATGAGCAGTTCTTC.

This sequence joins TRBV6-5 and TRBJ2-2; D is perhaps TRBD2 (6 bases). The CDR3 is 15 amino acids. The V end was cut by 5 bases, the J end by 3 bases, with 13 bases between. The germline V gene encodes CDR1 MNHEY and CDR2 SVGAGI. Written as DNA, the CDR3 is TGTGCCAGCAGTACGACTAGGCCCGACACCGGGGAGCTGTTTTTT. Residues: CASSTTRPDTGELFF.

The chain carries TRBV18 and TRBJ1-1; D gene unclear. The germline V gene has CDR1 KGHSH and CDR2 LQKENI. Trimming pared 5 bases from V and 1 base from J, leaving 23 bases between. The CDR3 has 18 residues. CDR3 sequence reads: CASSSRLRQVTSNTEAFF. In DNA form, the CDR3 reads TGTGCCAGCTCAAGCCGCCTGAGGCAGGTTACCTCGAACACTGAAGCTTTCTTT.

The chain employs TRBV11-2 and TRBJ2-7; 8 bases are a match to TRBD2. Trimming cost V 7 bases and J 4 bases; bases outside gene matches: 6. Germline CDR1 SGHAT, CDR2 FQNNGV. The CDR3 runs 13 residues. The CDR3 DNA sequence: TGTGCCAGCAACCGGCGCGGGGGGTACGAGCAGTACTTC. It encodes CASNRRGGYEQYF.

The genes are TRBV15 and TRBJ2-3, with TRBD1 identical over 7 bases. V lost 5 bases, J lost 4 bases, and 9 bases stayed unmatched. Germline assignment: CDR1 LNHNV and CDR2 YYDKDF (reference sequence). The CDR3 consists of 15 residues. CDR3 in amino acids: CATSDRTGLPDTQYF. The CDR3 DNA is TGTGCCACCAGCGACCGGACAGGTTTGCCAGATACGCAGTATTTT. The complete variable domain, with remaining parts taken from reference TRBV15 and TRBJ2-3, reads DAMVIQNPRYQVTQFGKPVTLSCSQTLNHNVMYWYQQKSSQAPKLLFHYYDKDFNNEADTPDNFQSRRPNTSFCFLDIRSPGLGDTAMYLCATSDRTGLPDTQYFGPGTRLTVL.

The chain has TRBV10-3 and TRBJ1-1; the D gene is possibly TRBD1 (6 bases). The length of the CDR3 is 13 residues. CDR1 and CDR2 (germline): ENHRY, SYGVKD. V lost 10 bases to trimming and J lost 1 base, with 13 bases between them. CDR3: CATTDSRNTEAFF. As DNA, the CDR3 is TGTGCCACGACGGACAGCCGGAACACTGAAGCTTTCTTT.

V and J are TRBV6-5 and TRBJ2-7; no reliable D call. Per the germline V gene, CDR1 is MNHEY and CDR2 is SVGAGI. Trimming took 0 bases from V and 7 from J, leaving 13 bases between them. The CDR3 is 14 amino acids. The CDR3 sequence is CASSYSSAQVEQYV. DNA of the CDR3: TGTGCCAGCAGTTACTCGAGCGCCCAGGTAGAGCAGTACGTC.